The sequence of this T cell receptor beta chain was determined in a study of Ad26.COV2.S vaccination and SARS-CoV-2 variants. Study-level information: Participants got Ad26.COV2.S intramuscularly, once or twice 56 days apart.

Produced via immunoSEQ multiplex PCR; TCRdb's table is partial and in-frame only. The table lists hundreds of thousands of clones, more than 80% of them singletons, with about 1.5% in the top ten. Treatment: roughly 19 received Ad26.COV2.S at low or high dose, single or two shots; roughly 5 received placebo; per-sample allocation not given. Samples were taken on day 63 after the first vaccine or placebo injection. This CDR3 region has 15 residues. Germline V gene data show CDR1 as MNHEY and CDR2 as SVGAGI. Germline trimming cut 6 bases from V and 3 bases from J; bases unmatched to any gene: 6. The chain joins TRBV6-5 to TRBJ2-7; 12 bases are a match to TRBD2. This TCR derives from a person aged 18-65 years who received the Ad26.COV2.S COVID-19 vaccine or a placebo. The sequences come from peripheral blood, collected in a trial of Ad26.COV2.S vaccine versus placebo. CDR3 sequence reads: CASRATTSGSYEQYF. The CDR3 DNA sequence: TGTGCCAGCAGGGCAACGACTAGCGGGAGCTACGAGCAGTACTTC.